This TCR beta chain appears in the sequencing data of a study of shared clonotypes between healthy human individuals. The sample holds a few counts of this clone. Sequenced by immunoSEQ multiplex PCR; TCRdb stores in-frame clones only, minus some. The sample holds about 1.1 million clones, roughly 80% seen once. Germline trimming cut 3 bases from V and 13 bases from J; bases unmatched to any gene: 12. The CDR3 has 14 amino acids. From germline, CDR1 is SGHTA and CDR2 FQGTGA. This chain joins TRBV7-3 and TRBJ2-1, with TRBD2 matching 7 bases. The sample was memory CD4+ T cells from PBMCs. As to subset: CD45RA-negative fraction. The sequence came from a man between 18 and 29 years old in good health. Some clones in this sample may be carry-over from other donors' samples. The CDR3 DNA follows: TGTGCCAGCAGCTTGAGCGGGGAGGTGGCGGTCCAGTTCTTC. This codes for CASSLSGEVAVQFF.